The 22 T cell receptor beta chains presented below share a single source sample, sequenced in a study of blood T cell repertoires in COVID-19. Assay used: immunoSEQ multiplex PCR; TCRdb lists only in-frame clones, some missing. The profile shows around 310,000 clones, 89% of them singletons. Material: PBMCs or T cells enriched from blood (not recorded which). The receptor source for this set is a woman aged 25 to 39 who had recovered from COVID-19.

About this clone itself: The conserved phenylalanine or tryptophan normally closing the CDR3 is absent here, so this likely arose from a read error. It is unclear where the CDR3 begins or ends on the DNA, so no DNA is shown, and the CDR3 is as TCRdb lists it. The V call is TRBV6-5, the J call TRBJ1-1; the DNA was not compared with TRBD1, the D call given in the table. CDR1 MNHEY and CDR2 SVGAGI come from the germline V gene. The CDR3 spans 12 residues, counting both ends. CDR3 loop: CASSVGQGAWSP.

This clone was seen only once. CDR3 region: CASSVFTQGGKSSGANVLTF. CDR3 coding DNA: TGTGCCAGCAGCGTGTTTACGCAGGGTGGAAAAAGCTCTGGGGCCAACGTCCTGACTTTC. The V and J genes are TRBV9 and TRBJ2-6; a possible D gene is TRBD1 (5 bases). CDR3 length: 20 amino acids. Trimming stripped 2 bases from V and 0 bases from J, with 21 bases between. Germline V gene sequence: CDR1 SGDLS, CDR2 YYNGEE.

A remark on this clone: Within the sample, other DNA sequences also encode this same CDR3. The chain couples TRBV19 to TRBJ1-5, with 10 bases fitting TRBD1. Per germline, CDR1 LNHDA and CDR2 SQIVND (reference sequence). V trimming: 7 bases; J trimming: 5 bases; junction bases outside the gene matches: 5. The CDR3 runs to 14 residues. In nucleotides, the CDR3 is TGTGCCAGTAAGGTGACAGGGGGCGATCAGCCCCAGCATTTT. As protein: CASKVTGGDQPQHF.

This clone was seen only a few times. The chain carries TRBV7-2 and TRBJ2-5, with D possibly TRBD2 on 5 matching bases. Germline CDR1 and CDR2: SGHTA and FQGNSA. Trimming stripped 4 bases from V and 4 bases from J, with 22 bases between. CDR3 length: 17 residues. CDR3 DNA sequence: TGTGCCAGCAGCTATATTGACCGGGGATGGGATGTAGAGACCCAGTACTTC. This gives the protein CASSYIDRGWDVETQYF. Based on the CDR3 plus reference TRBV7-2 and TRBJ2-5, the full variable domain is GAGVSQSPSNKVTEKGKDVELRCDPISGHTALYWYRQSLGQGLEFLIYFQGNSAPDKSGLPSDRFSAERTGGSVSTLTIQRTQQEDSAVYLCASSYIDRGWDVETQYFGPGTRLLVL.

The CDR3 DNA follows: TGTGCCAGCTCACCACAAAGAGACGGGACTAGCGGGAGTAATGAGCAGTTCTTC. It translates to CASSPQRDGTSGSNEQFF. The chain carries TRBV18 and TRBJ2-1; TRBD2 matches 14 bases. The J segment lost 7 bases and the V segment lost 1 base, leaving 9 bases of the junction unmatched. CDR1 KGHSH and CDR2 LQKENI come from the germline V gene. This CDR3 has 18 amino acids.

The rearrangement joins TRBV27 to TRBJ1-1; D is undetermined. The V gene lost 6 bases and the J gene lost 3 bases, with 11 bases spanning the gap. Germline CDR1 and CDR2: MNHEY and SMNVEV (reference sequence). CDR3 size: 13 residues. The CDR3 region is CASRPGWDTEAFF. In DNA form, the CDR3 reads TGTGCCAGCAGACCGGGTTGGGACACTGAAGCTTTCTTT.

This chain uses TRBV6-5 with TRBJ1-6; D uncertain. Trimming stripped 6 bases from V and 8 bases from J, with 8 bases between. Looked up from germline, CDR1 is MNHEY and CDR2 is SVGAGI. The CDR3 spans 12 residues. The CDR3 DNA is TGTGCCAGCAGGCTCCCGGATTCACCCCTCCACTTT. Translated: CASRLPDSPLHF.

The rearrangement uses TRBV11-3 and TRBJ2-3, with 14 bases identical to TRBD2. This CDR3 contains 16 residues. CDR1 SGHNT and CDR2 YENEEA come from the germline V gene. Trimming removed 3 bases from V and 3 bases from J; junction bases left unmatched: 2. CDR3 residues: CASSFGTSGSTDTQYF. DNA of the CDR3: TGTGCCAGCAGCTTTGGGACTAGCGGGAGTACAGATACGCAGTATTTT.

The rearrangement joins TRBV13 to TRBJ1-1; a possible D gene is TRBD1 (5 bases). CDR1 is PRHDT and CDR2 is FYEKMQ in the germline V gene (reference sequence). Trimming removed 4 bases at V and 1 base at J, with 7 bases between. CDR3 size: 13 residues. The CDR3 region is CASSWGGNTEAFF. The CDR3 region has the DNA TGTGCCAGCAGCTGGGGGGGGAACACTGAAGCTTTCTTT.

This chain connects TRBV27 to TRBJ1-3; 8 bases align to TRBD1. Germline V lookup: CDR1 MNHEY, CDR2 SMNVEV (reference sequence). CDR3 length: 16 residues. Unmatched junction bases numbered 5, after V lost 4 bases and J lost 0 bases. The CDR3 DNA reads as TGTGCCAGCAGTTCGTGGACAGGGAACTCTGGAAACACCATATATTTT. Its translation is CASSSWTGNSGNTIYF.

This clone was observed once. This chain joins TRBV19 and TRBJ2-2; possible D gene TRBD2, 5 bases. This CDR3 region has 16 residues. The germline V gene has CDR1 LNHDA and CDR2 SQIVND (reference sequence). Trimming shortened V by 5 bases and J by 2 bases, and 15 bases separated the two germline ends. The CDR3 nucleotides are TGTGCCAGTAGTCCTGAAAGGACTGTCAACACCGGGGAGCTGTTTTTT. Residues: CASSPERTVNTGELFF.

V gene TRBV6-2 or TRBV6-3 combines with J gene TRBJ1-1; unclear D gene. Germline CDR1 and CDR2: MNHEY and SVGEGT. The CDR3 loop spans 14 amino acids. Trimming took 1 base from V and 8 from J, leaving 14 bases between them. The CDR3, as DNA: TGTGCCAGCAGTTACTTAACGACGGGTTCCGAAGCTTTCTTT. This translates into CASSYLTTGSEAFF.

A few counts support this clone. J is TRBJ1-2 and V is TRBV7-9; no clear D gene. The CDR3 sequence is 13 residues long. V was trimmed by 6 bases and J by 4 bases, leaving 12 bases between them. Germline V gene lookup returns CDR1 SEHNR and CDR2 FQNEAQ (reference sequence). The CDR3 is CASSPGGVYGYTF. CDR3 DNA sequence: TGTGCCAGCAGTCCTGGCGGGGTCTATGGCTACACCTTC.

This clone was recorded only once. At one end the junction does not follow the germline gene, possibly because of a read error. This sequence joins TRBV19 and TRBJ2-2, with 9 bases identical to TRBD1. This CDR3 spans 15 amino acids. Germline CDR1 is LNHDA and CDR2 is SQIVND (reference sequence). This CDR3 reads CAGSKDRGGTGELFF. CDR3 DNA: TGTGCCGGTAGCAAGGACAGGGGCGGAACCGGGGAGCTGTTTTTT. Using reference TRBV19 and TRBJ2-2 for the parts outside the CDR3, the full variable domain is DGGITQSPKYLFRKEGQNVTLSCEQNLNHDAMYWYRQDPGQGLRLIYYSQIVNDFQKGDIAEGYSVSREKKESFPLTVTSAQKNPTAFYLCAGSKDRGGTGELFFGEGSRLTVL.

V gene TRBV30 combines with J gene TRBJ2-5; the match to TRBD2 covers 11 bases. Trimming at V came to 5 bases and at J to 0 bases, leaving 5 bases not matched to a gene. Germline lookup yields CDR1 GTSNPN and CDR2 SVGIG (reference sequence). This CDR3 spans 15 amino acids. The CDR3 loop is CAWDLAGGDQETQYF. The CDR3 DNA is TGTGCCTGGGACCTAGCGGGAGGCGACCAAGAGACCCAGTACTTC. The full variable domain, with the rest looked up from reference TRBV30 and TRBJ2-5, is SQTIHQWPATLVQPVGSPLSLECTVEGTSNPNLYWYRQAAGRGLQLLFYSVGIGQISSEVPQNLSASRPQDRQFILSSKKLLLSDSGFYLCAWDLAGGDQETQYFGPGTRLLVL.

Only one count was recorded for this clone. The genes are TRBV6-5 and TRBJ1-2, with 9 bases matching TRBD1. Looked up from germline, CDR1 is MNHEY and CDR2 is SVGAGI. The V gene end was trimmed by 6 bases and the J gene end by 3 bases; junction bases not matched to a gene: 5. This CDR3 is 14 amino acids long. For the CDR3, the DNA is TGTGCCAGCAGCCAAGGGACAGGGTACTATGGCTACACCTTC. It encodes CASSQGTGYYGYTF.

This clone appeared a single time. The chain's CDR3 is CASSPQTALGSATNEKLFF. CDR3 sequence (DNA): TGTGCCAGCTCACCACAGACGGCCCTCGGGTCCGCGACTAATGAAAAACTGTTTTTT. V usage is TRBV18 and J usage is TRBJ1-4; D gene uncertain. V lost 1 base to trimming and J lost 2 bases, with 20 bases between them. Germline lookup yields CDR1 KGHSH and CDR2 LQKENI. The CDR3 sequence is 19 residues long.

This clone was detected only once. The rearrangement links TRBV2 to TRBJ2-1, with TRBD1 identical over 7 bases. The ends lost 10 bases at V and 4 bases at J; junction bases unmatched: 4. The germline V gene has CDR1 SNHLY and CDR2 FYNNEI. CDR3 length: 12 amino acids. The CDR3 sequence is CATRGQYNEQFF. The CDR3 DNA follows: TGTGCCACCAGGGGACAGTACAATGAGCAGTTCTTC. The full variable domain, rest sourced from reference TRBV2 and TRBJ2-1, is EPEVTQTPSHQVTQMGQEVILRCVPISNHLYFYWYRQILGQKVEFLVSFYNNEISEKSEIFDDQFSVERPDGSNFTLKIRSTKLEDSAMYFCATRGQYNEQFFGPGTRLTVL.

In DNA form, the CDR3 reads TGTGCCAGCAGCTTAGATGGGACAGGAACTTATGGCTACACCTTC. This sequence encodes CASSLDGTGTYGYTF. The chain combines TRBV7-2 with TRBJ1-2; 8 bases are a match to TRBD1. Looked up from germline, CDR1 is SGHTA and CDR2 is FQGNSA. CDR3 size: 15 residues. Trimming cost V 1 base and J 5 bases; bases outside gene matches: 6.

The chain links TRBV6-5 to TRBJ1-5, with D perhaps matching TRBD1 (5 bases). Looked up from germline, CDR1 is MNHEY and CDR2 is SVGAGI. V was cut by 10 bases and J by 1 base, with 14 bases left in between. CDR3 length: 14 amino acids. The CDR3 nucleotides are TGTGCCACCCGGACCGGGGGAAGCAATCAGCCCCAGCATTTT. Encoded protein: CATRTGGSNQPQHF.

This rearrangement joins TRBV21-1 to TRBJ1-3. TRBV21-1 constitutes a pseudogene. The length of the CDR3 is 17 residues. As DNA, the CDR3 is TGTGCCAGCAGCAACGACGGGGAGGGCGACTCTGGAAACACCATATATTTT. Residues: CASSNDGEGDSGNTIYF.

CDR3 coding DNA: TGTGCCAGCAGTCCTCCAGGGACAGCGAAAGAGACCCAGTACTTC. Translating gives CASSPPGTAKETQYF. The chain employs TRBV28 and TRBJ2-5; 7 bases are a match to TRBD1. Germline CDR1 and CDR2: MDHEN and SYDVKM. The CDR3 has 15 amino acids. J was trimmed by 3 bases and V by 5 bases; bases with no gene match: 9. The full variable domain, with the rest looked up from reference TRBV28 and TRBJ2-5, is DVKVTQSSRYLVKRTGEKVFLECVQDMDHENMFWYRQDPGLGLRLIYFSYDVKMKEKGDIPEGYSVSREKKERFSLILESASTNQTSMYLCASSPPGTAKETQYFGPGTRLLVL.